The text below deals with one T cell receptor (beta chain). Its matching antigen is unknown. Sequencing was performed with immunoSEQ multiplex PCR; in TCRdb, only in-frame clones are kept and a portion is missing. Counted here are around 140,000 clones, 90% occurring once; the ten biggest clones make up 1.5% to 2%. This CDR3 contains 13 residues. Per germline, CDR1 SGHVS and CDR2 FQNEAQ. V was clipped by 0 bases and J by 6 bases, with 8 bases between them. The entry originates in a study of T cell responses to AZD1222 COVID-19 vaccine. Study-level background: Pooling covered second doses at about 4 or about 12 weeks.

Study-level points and caveats: Per reports, nearly half of all spike-specific TCRs target regions that are unmutated in variants.

This clonotype was sampled from an adult in good health. This chain links TRBV7-8 with TRBJ1-2, with no clear D. The sample here was peripheral blood, taken on day 0 of AZD1222 vaccination. The CDR3 nucleotides read TGTGCCAGCAGCTTAGCCGGGTTTGATGGCTACACCTTC. Translating gives CASSLAGFDGYTF. The whole variable domain, remainder taken from reference TRBV7-8 and TRBJ1-2, is GAGVSQSPRYKVAKRGQDVALRCDPISGHVSLFWYQQALGQGPEFLTYFQNEAQLDKSGLPSDRFFAERPEGSVSTLKIQRTQQEDSAVYLCASSLAGFDGYTFGSGTRLTVV.